A single T cell receptor (beta chain) is shown here with its context. This CDR3 region has 15 residues. The V and J ends lost 1 base and 2 bases respectively, with 11 bases between them. CDR1 and CDR2 (germline): SGDLS, YYNGEE. This entry comes from a study of shared clonotypes between healthy human individuals. Sequencing used immunoSEQ multiplex PCR; TCRdb keeps in-frame clones, though not all of them. This table holds about 1 million clones, roughly 75% found once. Material: memory CD4+ T cells sorted from blood. Subset indicated: CD45RA-negative fraction. The receptor's source is a man between 18 and 35 years old in good health. V is TRBV9 and J is TRBJ2-3, with D possibly matching TRBD2 (6 bases). The CDR3 bases are TGTGCCAGCAGCGTAAGTGCGGGGTCCACAGATACGCAGTATTTT. Residues: CASSVSAGSTDTQYF. Together with reference TRBV9 and TRBJ2-3, the CDR3 gives the full variable domain: DSGVTQTPKHLITATGQRVTLRCSPRSGDLSVYWYQQSLDQGLQFLIQYYNGEERAKGNILERFSAQQFPDLHSELNLSSLELGDSALYFCASSVSAGSTDTQYFGPGTRLTVL.